The T cell receptor (beta chain) under discussion was sequenced for a study of early T cells in non-severe SARS-CoV-2 infection (dated by TCRdb to the early 2020s). Background for the entire study: TCR sequencing used bulk RNA from unsorted whole blood, so alpha and beta chains could not be paired.

What the study reported, not specific to this receptor: VDJdb matching was skewed toward anti-spike CD8 responses and likely underestimated virus-specific expansions by missing private and CD4 specificities.

Libraries came from 5' RACE. Sequencing relied on a NextSeq 500. In the TCR library protocol, unique molecular identifiers were attached to individual cDNA molecules to correct for PCR bias and sequencing error. Both TCR alpha and beta chains were sequenced, and tight co-correlation was observed between alpha and beta sequence abundances in each sample. As for the authors' bioinformatics: Decombinator V4 was used to perform V gene, J gene and CDR3 annotation of TCR sequences. Expanded TCRs were defined as changing significantly between any two time points under a Poisson model with p below 0.0001. TCR abundances were normalised to the total number of TCRs sequenced per sample and expressed as counts per million. TRAV1-2 paired with TRAJ12, TRAJ20 or TRAJ33 defined MAIT TCRs, while TRAV10 paired with TRAJ18 defined iNKT TCRs. A search of VDJdb, accessed on 1 November 2021, was run for TCRs annotated to CMV, EBV and SARS-CoV-2, with TCRs annotated for multiple antigens excluded. TCRdb itself trimmed the public reads at Q25 with fastp, ran MiXCR and retained productive beta chains. Each entry is one CDR3 protein sequence, shown with its most common DNA and genes. TCRdb's processing, not the authors', yielded these V and J calls. The sample data list about 44,000 distinct CDR3 sequences, and under 7.5% of these were observed just once. The ten largest make up about a fifth of the sample.

Worth noting for this clonotype: Which antigen it targets is not known. At one of its ends the junction is not consistent with the germline gene, which may arise from a read error.

The study was a case-control design nested within a healthcare worker cohort in London, UK, with weekly nasopharyngeal swab PCR tests and blood sampling. Healthcare workers were recruited between 23 and 31 March 2020, during the week of the UK lockdown, and were followed weekly for up to about 15 weeks. From the cysteine up to the phenylalanine, the CDR3 has a length of 14 residues. Only the CDR3 DNA stays, 42 bases, in frame from base 1. This TCR was sampled from an adult who was a healthcare worker with PCR-confirmed SARS-CoV-2 infection or an uninfected control (not recorded which). The chain links TRBV12-3 or TRBV12-4 with TRBJ1-2; 7 of the junction bases match TRBD1. The sequences come from whole blood, collected at baseline. Here is the DNA: TGTGCCAGCAGTTTCGGACAGGAACTCTATGACTACACCTTC. Its translation is CASSFGQELYDYTF.